Listed here are 7 T cell receptor beta chains from one sample, sequenced in a study of graft-versus-host responses after intestinal transplantation. Assay used: immunoSEQ multiplex PCR; TCRdb lists only in-frame clones, some missing. The top ten hold approximately 0.7% of the sample, which has about 25,000 clones, just under 40% seen once. The sequences come from alloreactive CD4+ T cells from a mixed lymphocyte reaction culture, collected before intestinal transplant. Described subset: CFSE-low proliferating T cells sorted from approximately 6-day pre-transplant mixed lymphocyte reaction (GvH or HvG direction). These receptors were obtained from a human patient who received an intestinal transplant.

This clone was detected only a few times. This chain uses TRBV6-1 with TRBJ2-7, with 9 nucleotides matching TRBD1. This CDR3 is built from 14 residues. CDR1 is MNHNS, CDR2 SASEGT, per germline. Trimming took 7 bases from V and 7 from J; bases not matched to a gene: 11. In DNA form, the CDR3 reads TGTGCCAGCATCCTGACAGGGGGAATCGGGGAGCAGTACTTC. Encoded protein: CASILTGGIGEQYF.

By share of the sample, this clone is medium-sized. The genes are TRBV6-1 and TRBJ2-7; the match to TRBD2 covers 8 bases. Germline V gene sequence: CDR1 MNHNS, CDR2 SASEGT. V shed 8 bases, J shed 3 bases, and the junction held 12 bases outside the gene matches. The CDR3 has 15 residues. The CDR3 sequence: CASLTGTRAVYEQYF. The DNA for the CDR3 is TGTGCCAGCCTTACCGGGACTAGGGCTGTCTACGAGCAGTACTTC.

The chain has TRBV6-1 and TRBJ2-5; possible D gene TRBD1, 6 bases. The CDR3 loop spans 14 amino acids. Trimming stripped 5 bases from V and 5 bases from J, with 15 bases between. Per the germline V gene, CDR1 is MNHNS and CDR2 is SASEGT. The CDR3, as DNA: TGTGCCAGCAGTCGATCACCAGGGGTCGAGACCCAGTACTTC. Its translation is CASSRSPGVETQYF.

The rearrangement links TRBV4-3 to TRBJ2-3, with a weak D call TRBD2 (7 bases). The CDR3 has 16 amino acids. The germline CDR1 and CDR2 sequences are LGHNA and YSLEER. Trimming removed 1 base from V and 4 bases from J, with 15 bases in between. CDR3 sequence reads: CASSQVGGAPPDTQYF. The CDR3 nucleotides read TGCGCCAGCAGCCAAGTAGGGGGGGCGCCCCCAGATACGCAGTATTTT.

V is TRBV28 and J is TRBJ2-5, with D possibly TRBD2 on 6 matching bases. Looked up from germline, CDR1 is MDHEN and CDR2 is SYDVKM. V lost 6 bases and J lost 7, with 18 bases in between. This CDR3 has 14 amino acids. CDR3 sequence (DNA): TGTGCCAGCAGATTAACCGGGACTCCTTCGACCCAGTACTTC. Amino acid sequence: CASRLTGTPSTQYF.

The chain combines TRBV7-2 with TRBJ2-6; perhaps TRBD2 as D (5 bases). The CDR3 has 17 amino acids. Germline V gives CDR1 SGHTA, CDR2 FQGNSA. V dropped 1 base and J dropped 1 base, with 11 bases sitting between them. DNA of the CDR3: TGTGCCAGCAGCTTAGGAGGGAAAGTTTCTGGGGCCAACGTCCTGACTTTC. It codes for CASSLGGKVSGANVLTF.

This clone appeared a single time. V is TRBV9 and J is TRBJ2-2, with 8 positions matching TRBD2. The CDR3 has 15 residues. From germline, CDR1 is SGDLS and CDR2 YYNGEE. V was clipped by 2 bases and J by 6 bases; unmatched bases: 6. The CDR3 nucleotides are TGTGCCAGCAGCGTTACAGCGGGAGTGGCCGGGGAGCTGTTTTTT. This sequence encodes CASSVTAGVAGELFF.